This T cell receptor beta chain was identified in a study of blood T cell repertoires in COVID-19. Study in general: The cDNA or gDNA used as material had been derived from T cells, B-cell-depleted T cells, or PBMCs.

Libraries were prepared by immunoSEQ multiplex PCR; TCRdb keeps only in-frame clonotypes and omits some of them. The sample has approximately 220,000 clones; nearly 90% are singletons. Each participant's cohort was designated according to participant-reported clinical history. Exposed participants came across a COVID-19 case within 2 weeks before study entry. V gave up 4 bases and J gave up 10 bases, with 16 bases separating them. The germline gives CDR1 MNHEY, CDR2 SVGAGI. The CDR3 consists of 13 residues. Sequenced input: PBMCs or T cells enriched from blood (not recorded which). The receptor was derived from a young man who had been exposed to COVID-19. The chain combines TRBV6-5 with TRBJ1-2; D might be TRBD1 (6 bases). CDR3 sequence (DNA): TGTGCCAGCAGTTTTCAAGGGGGTTCTGTCTACACCTTC. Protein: CASSFQGGSVYTF.